This passage covers 14 T cell receptor beta chains from one sample sequenced in a study of neoadjuvant anti-PD-1 for oral cavity cancer. Repertoires were generated with immunoSEQ multiplex PCR, while TCRdb's copy carries only in-frame clones and drops some. The repertoire holds about 24,000 clones, with around a quarter as singletons. Time point specified: after neoadjuvant nivolumab, at surgical resection. Material: tumor tissue, obtained after nivolumab (anti-PD-1) treatment. These receptors originate from a person aged 40 to 85 with oral cavity squamous cell carcinoma.

In this sample, this clone turned up many times. The genes are TRBV5-4 and TRBJ1-4, with TRBD1 identical over 8 bases. The V and J ends lost 4 bases and 5 bases, in that order; junction bases with no gene match: 10. CDR1 and CDR2 from the germline V gene are SGHNT and YYREEE (reference sequence). There are 16 residues in the CDR3. In nucleotides, the CDR3 is TGTGCCAGCAGCCGAATTAACAGGGGGGAAAATGAAAAACTGTTTTTT. Translated: CASSRINRGENEKLFF.

This clone has more than one count but fewer than ten. The chain recombines TRBV12-5 with TRBJ2-2; D unclear. The V end was cut by 7 bases, the J end by 1 base, with 16 bases between. In germline, CDR1 is LGHNT, CDR2 FRNRAP. This CDR3 has 16 amino acids. Here the CDR3 reads CASASPSGLNTGELFF. The CDR3 nucleotides are TGTGCTAGTGCCTCCCCAAGTGGCCTGAACACCGGGGAGCTGTTTTTT.

By share, this clone counts as medium-sized. The chain couples TRBV6-1 to TRBJ1-2; possibly TRBD1 for D (5 bases). The CDR3 is 15 amino acids. The ends were cut back, 1 base at V and 7 bases at J, with 16 bases in the middle. Germline V gene data show CDR1 as MNHNS and CDR2 as SASEGT. CDR3 bases: TGTGCCAGCAGTGAAGGGGGGGACGTCTCCTCTGGCTACACCTTC. Amino acid sequence: CASSEGGDVSSGYTF.

This clone was observed a few times. The chain couples TRBV6-1 to TRBJ2-1; D not resolved. The V and J ends lost 5 bases and 4 bases respectively, with 6 bases between them. The CDR3 length is 12 residues. The germline CDR1 and CDR2 sequences are MNHNS and SASEGT. CDR3 DNA: TGTGCCAGCAGTTCCGCGTACAATGAGCAGTTCTTC. Translation: CASSSAYNEQFF.

V is TRBV9 and J is TRBJ1-2, with D perhaps TRBD1 (6 bases). CDR1 is SGDLS and CDR2 is YYNGEE in the germline V gene. CDR3 length equals 14 residues. Deletions cut 0 bases from V and 4 bases from J, with 10 bases between. This CDR3 is CASSVAGGSYGYTF. The CDR3 nucleotides read TGTGCCAGCAGCGTAGCGGGGGGCAGCTATGGCTACACCTTC. The complete variable domain, with remaining parts taken from reference TRBV9 and TRBJ1-2, reads DSGVTQTPKHLITATGQRVTLRCSPRSGDLSVYWYQQSLDQGLQFLIQYYNGEERAKGNILERFSAQQFPDLHSELNLSSLELGDSALYFCASSVAGGSYGYTFGSGTRLTVV.

This clone was seen more than once but under ten times. Just one base apart from a much larger clone, this may be a read error. This chain links TRBV7-3 with TRBJ2-6; D is unclear. Per germline, CDR1 SGHTA and CDR2 FQGTGA. Trimming removed 0 bases from V and 0 bases from J, with 0 bases in between. This CDR3 has 14 residues. The CDR3 reads CASSLTSGANVLTF. CDR3 in DNA: TGTGCCAGCAGCTTAACCTCTGGGGCCAACGTCCTGACTTTC. The whole variable domain, filled in from reference TRBV7-3 and TRBJ2-6, reads GAGVSQTPSNKVTEKGKYVELRCDPISGHTALYWYRQSLGQGPEFLIYFQGTGAADDSGLPNDRFFAVRPEGSVSTLKIQRTERGDSAVYLCASSLTSGANVLTFGAGSRLTVL.

V usage is TRBV7-8 and J usage is TRBJ1-3, with 12 positions matching TRBD1. From germline, CDR1 is SGHVS and CDR2 FQNEAQ. V shed 5 bases and J 4 bases; nucleotides not matched to a gene: 6. The CDR3 is 16 residues long. CDR3 DNA: TGTGCCAGCAGCCCGGGACAGGGGGCGAACGGAAACACCATATATTTT. It specifies CASSPGQGANGNTIYF.

The chain combines TRBV9 with TRBJ2-7; 8 bases are a match to TRBD1. The CDR3 is 16 amino acids. Trimming removed 2 bases from V and 3 bases from J; junction bases left unmatched: 10. Germline V gene lookup returns CDR1 SGDLS and CDR2 YYNGEE. The chain's CDR3 is CASSVSSTGEFYEQYF. CDR3 coding DNA: TGTGCCAGCAGCGTTTCCTCGACAGGGGAATTCTACGAGCAGTACTTC.

This clone has just a few counts. J is TRBJ2-7 and V is TRBV6-1, with D possibly called TRBD1 or TRBD2 (5 bases each). There are 15 residues in the CDR3. The V end was cut by 9 bases, the J end by 0 bases, with 18 bases between. Germline assignment: CDR1 MNHNS and CDR2 SASEGT. CDR3 sequence reads: CASSMEPGSSYEQYF. Written as DNA, the CDR3 is TGTGCCAGTAGTATGGAACCAGGGAGCTCCTACGAGCAGTACTTC.

The genes are TRBV9 and TRBJ2-3; the D call may be TRBD1 or TRBD2 (6 bases each). Per the germline V gene, CDR1 is SGDLS and CDR2 is YYNGEE. The V end lost 6 bases, the J end lost 6 bases, and 20 bases lay between the germline ends. This CDR3 spans 15 amino acids. CDR3 sequence reads: CASNPGAGSGDTQYF. The CDR3 coding sequence is TGTGCCAGCAACCCAGGGGCTGGGAGCGGGGATACGCAGTATTTT.

The sample holds a few counts of this clone. This chain links TRBV12-5 with TRBJ2-2, with D perhaps matching TRBD1 (6 bases). Trimming shortened V by 0 bases and J by 6 bases, and 11 bases separated the two germline ends. The V gene's germline CDR1 is LGHNT and CDR2 FRNRAP. This CDR3 is built from 15 residues. The CDR3 nucleotides are TGTGCTAGTGGTTTGGTAGTATCAGGGGCCGGGGAGCTGTTTTTT. Encoded protein: CASGLVVSGAGELFF.

CDR3 in DNA: TGTGCCAGCTTCCCCCGGGGGGTCGCCGACGACCCAAACATTCAGTACTTC. Its protein is CASFPRGVADDPNIQYF. The chain employs TRBV27 and TRBJ2-4, with TRBD2 matching 7 bases. Germline loops: CDR1 MNHEY, CDR2 SMNVEV (reference sequence). This CDR3 region has 17 residues. Trimming took 8 bases from V and 6 from J; bases not matched to a gene: 19.

The V and J genes are TRBV6-1 and TRBJ2-7, with D possibly being TRBD1 (5 bases). Germline V lookup: CDR1 MNHNS, CDR2 SASEGT. Trimming removed 6 bases from V and 3 bases from J, with 9 bases in between. The CDR3 length is 12 residues. In nucleotides, the CDR3 is TGTGCCAGCAGAGGGGCGGACTACGAGCAGTACTTC. Its translation: CASRGADYEQYF.

The chain joins TRBV29-1 to TRBJ2-7, with D uncertain. This CDR3 has 12 amino acids. CDR1 SQVTM and CDR2 ANQGSEA come from the germline V gene. Trimming removed 5 bases from V and 2 bases from J, with 10 bases in between. The CDR3 sequence: CSVWTVPYEQYF. The CDR3 region has the DNA TGCAGCGTTTGGACGGTACCCTACGAGCAGTACTTC.